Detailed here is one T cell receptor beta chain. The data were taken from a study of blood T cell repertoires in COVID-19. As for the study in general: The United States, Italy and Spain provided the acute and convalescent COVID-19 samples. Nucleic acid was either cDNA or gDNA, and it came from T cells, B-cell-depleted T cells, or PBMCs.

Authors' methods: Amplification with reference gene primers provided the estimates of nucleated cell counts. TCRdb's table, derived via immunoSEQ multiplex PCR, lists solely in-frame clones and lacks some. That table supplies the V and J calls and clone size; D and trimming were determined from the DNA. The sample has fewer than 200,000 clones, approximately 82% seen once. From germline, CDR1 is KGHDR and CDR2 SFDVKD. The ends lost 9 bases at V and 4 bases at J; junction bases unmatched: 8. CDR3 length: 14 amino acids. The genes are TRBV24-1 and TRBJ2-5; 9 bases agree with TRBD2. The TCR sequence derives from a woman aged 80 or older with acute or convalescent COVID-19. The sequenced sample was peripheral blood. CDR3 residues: CATRQAGGAETQYF. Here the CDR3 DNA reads TGTGCCACCCGCCAAGCGGGAGGTGCAGAGACCCAGTACTTC.